The entry below describes one T cell receptor (beta chain). Authors' processing steps: Scientists estimated how many nucleated cells there were by amplifying reference gene primers. The repertoire was sequenced with immunoSEQ multiplex PCR; TCRdb's copy has only in-frame clones and lacks some. The V and J calls and clone size come from that table; D and trimming were worked out from the DNA. The sample includes tens of thousands of clones, around 89% of them seen just once. The germline CDR1 and CDR2 sequences are MNHEY and SVGAGI. The CDR3 runs 16 residues. The germline V and J ends were trimmed by 3 bases and 1 base, with 15 bases remaining between them. The data were taken from a study of blood T cell repertoires in COVID-19. Study summary: Sites in the United States, Italy and Spain provided acute and convalescent COVID-19 samples. In each case, the material was cDNA or gDNA derived from T cells, B-cell-depleted T cells, or PBMCs.

The source material was peripheral blood. The chain employs TRBV6-5 and TRBJ1-1; no clear D. The clonotype comes from a man between 65 and 79 years old with active or convalescent COVID-19. CDR3 nucleotides: TGTGCCAGCAGTTATACAGTGGGCAGCCAGAACACTGAAGCTTTCTTT. Encoded protein: CASSYTVGSQNTEAFF.